Sequencing of this T cell receptor (beta chain) was carried out in a study of cytomegalovirus exposure and HLA in healthy donors. About the study: The roughly 120 million unique TCR beta sequences, from roughly 180 million T cells, were found by an earlier analysis. Regarding the study as a whole: Later work found most CMV-associated TCR beta chains apparently HLA-restricted. Presence/absence comparisons presumed near-even sequencing depth among donors.

With regard to this clone: Antigen: not known.

V lost 4 bases, J lost 2 bases, and 9 bases stayed unmatched. Per germline, CDR1 MGHRA and CDR2 YSYEKL. This CDR3 spans 16 amino acids. Use of 60 Vbeta and 13 Jbeta primers characterized the PCR. This table comes from immunoSEQ multiplex PCR, and its TCRdb copy is limited to in-frame clones, with some not included. The table has roughly 100,000 clones, about 69% seen once; the top ten hold 1.3%. Sequencing input: PBMCs. J is TRBJ1-1 and V is TRBV4-1, with TRBD1 identical over 8 bases. This TCR derives from a man in his forties or fifties in good health and CMV-seronegative. The DNA for the CDR3 is TGCGCCAGCAGCCGACCGTTTACAGGGGGTAACACTGAAGCTTTCTTT. This codes for CASSRPFTGGNTEAFF.